This section outlines one T cell receptor beta chain sequence together with its context. What it binds is unknown. This sample was taken from a study of cytomegalovirus exposure and HLA in healthy donors. Study background: As an earlier analysis found, 150 million to 200 million T cells yielded approximately 100 million unique TCR beta sequences.

The PCR made use of 60 Vbeta and 13 Jbeta primers. Clones were sequenced by immunoSEQ multiplex PCR, and TCRdb holds only the in-frame ones, with some missing. The table records approximately 130,000 clones, about 80% of them present only once. Between the trimmed V and J ends, which lost 0 bases and 1 base, there was a span of 16 bases. This CDR3 is 17 amino acids long. Germline assignment: CDR1 SGDLS and CDR2 YYNGEE. The study, taken as a whole, reports: Trimming of TCR beta V- and J-genes showed a link, identified in a later analysis, to a missense DCLRE1C variant. Several V segments, TRBV6-2 and TRBV6-3 among them, could not be told apart and were dropped. Later analysis reportedly placed an Asian-associated ancestry cluster below the roughly 700-donor mean in N-insertions.

Sample: PBMCs. J is TRBJ1-2 and V is TRBV9; D remains ambiguous. The clonotype originates from a man in his late teens or twenties in good health and CMV-seronegative. The CDR3, as DNA: TGTGCCAGCAGCGTAGAACGGGGAACCCCGGTTAACTATGGCTACACCTTC. Its translation is CASSVERGTPVNYGYTF.